This T cell receptor beta chain comes out of a study of Ad26.COV2.S vaccination and SARS-CoV-2 variants. Repertoires were generated with immunoSEQ multiplex PCR, while TCRdb's copy carries only in-frame clones and drops some. The sample records about 480,000 clones, 87% being singletons. Specified treatment: some 20 received Ad26.COV2.S at low or high dose, single or two shots; roughly five received placebo; per-sample allocation not given. Sampling occurred on day 63 after the first vaccine or placebo injection. Between the trimmed V and J ends, which lost 0 bases and 1 base, there was a span of 4 bases. CDR1 and CDR2 (germline): SGHDT, YYEEEE. The CDR3 runs 13 residues. This clone was observed a few times.

This chain joins TRBV5-6 and TRBJ1-1, with D hard to call. The input for sequencing was peripheral blood, taken in a trial of Ad26.COV2.S vaccine versus placebo. This TCR was sampled from a person aged 18-60 years who received the Ad26.COV2.S COVID-19 vaccine or a placebo. The CDR3 sequence: CASSLGRNTEAFF. The CDR3, as DNA: TGTGCCAGCAGCTTGGGCAGGAACACTGAAGCTTTCTTT.